Listed here are 10 T cell receptor beta chains from one sample, sequenced in a study of T cell repertoires in cytomegalovirus infection. TCRdb ran MiXCR on the reads and lists one entry per CDR3 protein. Of fewer than 350,000 distinct CDR3 sequences listed, just under 30% were seen once; the top ten hold roughly 20%. The antigens these receptors bind are not known. This sample comprised cultured PBMCs, obtained from culture after CMV antigen stimulation. The source is a human donor in good health (CMV status not recorded). Some clones in this sample may be carry-over from other donors' samples.

This clonotype was counted only a few times. The gene calls are TRBV27 and TRBJ1-4, with 7 nucleotides matching TRBD1. The CDR3 loop spans 15 amino acids. The V gene end was trimmed by 4 bases and the J gene end by 8 bases; junction bases not matched to a gene: 10. Germline CDR1 is MNHEY and CDR2 is SMNVEV (reference sequence). CDR3 DNA: TGTGCCAGCAGTTCCCTCACAGGGGCGGGAGAAAAACTGTTTTTT. The encoded protein is CASSSLTGAGEKLFF.

This clonotype has a count of ten or more. V usage is TRBV19 and J usage is TRBJ2-1; possible D gene TRBD1, 5 bases. Germline assignment: CDR1 LNHDA and CDR2 SQIVND (reference sequence). V lost 1 base and J 0 bases, leaving 16 bases between the germline ends. This CDR3 spans 18 amino acids. CDR3: CASSIVLSDRSSYNEQFF. The CDR3, as DNA: TGTGCCAGTAGTATAGTCCTCTCCGACAGAAGCTCCTACAATGAGCAGTTCTTC.

To note about this clonotype: This may come from a read error, since a much larger clone is one base off. The V and J genes are TRBV28 and TRBJ1-1, with no clear D. With 6 bases removed from V and 0 bases from J, the gap between germline ends came to 5 bases. Germline CDR1 reads MDHEN; CDR2 reads SYDVKM. This CDR3 spans 12 amino acids. The CDR3 DNA follows: TGTGCCAGCAGGGATATGAACACTGAAGCTTTCTTT. This translates into CASRDMNTEAFF.

The chain uses TRBV6-1 and TRBJ2-1, with D possibly being TRBD1 or TRBD2 (5 bases each). Germline CDR1 reads MNHNS; CDR2 reads SASEGT. The CDR3 consists of 14 residues. The V and J ends lost 9 bases and 8 bases respectively, with 20 bases between them. CDR3 region: CASLLVSMGDEQFF. CDR3 sequence (DNA): TGTGCCAGTCTACTAGTCTCCATGGGGGATGAGCAGTTCTTC.

This clonotype came up a few times. The chain couples TRBV15 to TRBJ2-7, with D possibly matching TRBD1 (6 bases). Looked up from germline, CDR1 is LNHNV and CDR2 is YYDKDF (reference sequence). Trimming removed 8 bases at V and 9 bases at J, with 8 bases between. The CDR3 is 9 amino acids. The CDR3, as DNA: TGTGCCACCCCGACAGGGCAGTACTTC. Translated, it gives CATPTGQYF.

This chain joins TRBV6-5 and TRBJ1-2, with D possibly matching TRBD1 (5 bases). CDR3 size: 12 residues. Trimming stripped 6 bases from V and 6 bases from J, with 11 bases between. In germline, CDR1 is MNHEY, CDR2 SVGAGI. The CDR3 here is CASSTGEDGYTF. CDR3 bases: TGTGCCAGCAGCACGGGGGAGGATGGCTACACCTTC.

This clonotype has only a few counts. V and J are TRBV12-3 or TRBV12-4 and TRBJ1-3; TRBD1 is a possible D gene (5 bases). The CDR3 totals 17 residues. V lost 5 bases and J lost 0, with 17 bases in between. CDR3 loop: CASSPDLWTSSGNTIYF. Here the CDR3 DNA reads TGTGCCAGCAGTCCGGACCTTTGGACAAGCTCTGGAAACACCATATATTTT.

This clonotype was counted a few times. The rearrangement uses TRBV7-2 and TRBJ2-5; 13 bases fit TRBD2. The trim removed 3 bases at V and 1 base at J, leaving 2 bases unmatched. The CDR3 runs 16 residues. Germline V gene data show CDR1 as SGHTA and CDR2 as FQGNSA. The CDR3 sequence is CASSFGTSGTQETQYF. Here the CDR3 DNA reads TGTGCCAGCAGCTTCGGGACTAGCGGGACCCAAGAGACCCAGTACTTC.

This clonotype has a count of ten or more. The chain couples TRBV11-2 to TRBJ2-3; tentatively, D is TRBD1 (7 bases). Trimming stripped 3 bases from V and 2 bases from J, with 12 bases between. Germline V gene sequence: CDR1 SGHAT, CDR2 FQNNGV. This CDR3 is built from 15 residues. CDR3 in amino acids: CASSFSGGITDTQYF. CDR3 DNA sequence: TGTGCCAGCAGCTTTTCAGGGGGGATCACAGATACGCAGTATTTT. Supplemented by reference TRBV11-2 and TRBJ2-3, the full variable domain reads EAGVAQSPRYKIIEKRQSVAFWCNPISGHATLYWYQQILGQGPKLLIQFQNNGVVDDSQLPKDRFSAERLKGVDSTLKIQPAKLEDSAVYLCASSFSGGITDTQYFGPGTRLTVL.

This clonotype was counted a few times. The chain is built from TRBV7-2 and TRBJ2-6; D is unclear. The length of the CDR3 is 15 residues. The V and J ends lost 3 bases and 4 bases respectively, with 10 bases between them. CDR1 and CDR2 (germline): SGHTA, FQGNSA. DNA of the CDR3: TGTGCCAGCAGCTTGGGCCTCTTGGGGGCCAACGTCCTGACTTTC. Protein sequence: CASSLGLLGANVLTF.